The rows below give T cell receptor beta chains drawn from one sample of a study of blood T cells in healthy people across ages. MiXCR, applied by TCRdb to the 5' RACE reads, yields one record per CDR3 protein. The sample consists of 1.4 million or so distinct CDR3 sequences, approximately 43% of them appearing once. The material sequenced was blood. The source is a woman under 30 in good health. CDR3s include the opening cysteine and the closing phenylalanine or tryptophan. A D gene is named only where the DNA matches it firmly. A row's size may be missing; if present it is once, few, many or a size class.

-	-	TRBV12-3/TRBV12-4	TRBJ2-1	CASKGVVGGYNEQFF	TGTGCCAGCAAGGGGGTGGTAGGGGGATACAATGAGCAGTTCTTC
-	-	TRBV6-5	TRBJ2-6	CASSYAGRGANVLTF	TGTGCCAGCAGTTACGCCGGAAGGGGGGCCAACGTCCTGACTTTC
-	-	TRBV20-1	TRBJ1-2	CSARPTGSSYGYTF	TGCAGTGCTAGACCGACAGGCAGTTCCTATGGTTACACCTTC
once	-	TRBV29-1	TRBJ2-7	CSVEGGAYNEQYF	TGCAGCGTTGAAGGCGGAGCCTACAATGAGCAGTACTTC
-	-	TRBV5-4	TRBJ1-6	CAGTDRAYNSPLHF	TGTGCCGGAACAGACAGAGCCTATAATTCACCCCTCCACTTT
-	TRBD1	TRBV12-3/TRBV12-4	TRBJ1-1	CASGTGVRMNTEAFF	TGTGCCAGCGGGACAGGGGTACGGATGAACACTGAAGCTTTCTTT
-	TRBD1	TRBV24-1	TRBJ2-1	CATSDFRDSAEQFF	TGTGCCACCAGTGATTTCCGGGACAGCGCTGAGCAGTTCTTC
-	-	TRBV5-1	TRBJ2-3	CARSFLRGLEDTQYF	TGCGCCCGCAGCTTTCTCAGGGGTCTGGAGGATACGCAGTATTTT
many	-	TRBV4-3	TRBJ2-5	CASSQEMWKTQYF	TGCGCCAGCAGCCAAGAAATGTGGAAGACCCAGTACTTC
-	TRBD1	TRBV4-3	TRBJ2-2	CASSQGPGQGPYTGELFF	TGCGCCAGCAGCCAGGGGCCGGGACAGGGGCCTTACACCGGGGAGCTGTTTTTT
-	TRBD2	TRBV15	TRBJ2-7	CATSRSAGLADPWNEQYF	TGTGCCACCAGCAGGTCCGCGGGACTAGCGGACCCTTGGAATGAGCAGTACTTC
-	-	TRBV4-3	TRBJ2-5	CASSQDQQPQETQYF	TGCGCCAGCAGCCAAGATCAACAGCCTCAAGAGACCCAGTACTTC
few	-	TRBV29-1	TRBJ1-1	CSVEGHLTEAFF	TGCAGCGTTGAGGGCCATTTAACTGAAGCTTTCTTT
-	-	TRBV5-1	TRBJ1-2	CASSLDGTTYGYTF	TGCGCCAGCAGCTTGGACGGGACAACCTATGGCTACACCTTC
few	-	TRBV4-1	TRBJ1-2	CASSQVIGTNYGYTF	TGCGCCAGCAGCCAAGTAATCGGGACAAACTATGGCTACACCTTC
-	-	TRBV6-4	TRBJ2-3	CASSRIGSTDTQYF	TGTGCCAGCAGTCGGATTGGCAGCACAGATACGCAGTATTTT
-	-	TRBV5-1	TRBJ2-7	CASSLGTGNSYEQYF	TGCGCCAGCAGCTTGGGCACAGGGAATTCTTACGAGCAGTACTTC
-	-	TRBV12-3/TRBV12-4	TRBJ2-3	CASSLTSLRGRLSTDTQYF	TGTGCCAGCAGTTTAACGTCCCTCAGGGGCCGCCTAAGCACAGATACGCAGTATTTT
-	-	TRBV9	TRBJ2-3	CASKGGGPTDTQYF	TGTGCCAGCAAGGGGGGGGGGCCCACAGATACGCAGTATTTT
few	TRBD2	TRBV5-1	TRBJ2-2	CASSFAAGVSTGELFF	TGCGCCAGCAGCTTCGCAGCGGGGGTTTCCACCGGGGAGCTGTTTTTT
-	-	TRBV15	TRBJ1-2	CATSREEGDGYTF	TGTGCCACCAGCAGAGAGGAGGGGGATGGCTACACCTTC
few	-	TRBV20-1	TRBJ2-7	CSAHGYEQYF	TGCAGTGCTCACGGATACGAGCAGTACTTC
-	TRBD2	TRBV5-1	TRBJ2-7	CASIPGLVYEQYF	TGCGCCAGCATCCCCGGACTAGTGTACGAGCAGTACTTC
-	TRBD1	TRBV27	TRBJ1-2	CASSSAGTDYGGYTF	TGTGCCAGCAGTTCCGCCGGGACAGACTATGGCGGCTACACCTTC
-	TRBD2	TRBV4-2	TRBJ2-1	CASSQPTSGGATGAYNEQFF	TGTGCCAGCAGCCAACCGACTAGCGGGGGGGCTACCGGTGCCTACAATGAGCAGTTCTTC
-	-	TRBV16	TRBJ1-5	CASSHLTGNQPQHF	TGTGCCAGCAGCCATCTGACTGGCAATCAGCCCCAGCATTTT
few	TRBD2	TRBV20-1	TRBJ2-1	CSGGRGSYNEQFF	TGCAGTGGCGGGAGAGGCTCCTACAATGAGCAGTTCTTC
-	TRBD1	TRBV5-1	TRBJ1-5	CASSTGQEDQPQHF	TGCGCCAGCAGCACCGGACAGGAGGATCAGCCCCAGCATTTT
few	-	TRBV4-3	TRBJ2-1	CASSHAPLGVQGGPQDEQFF	TGCGCCAGCAGCCACGCTCCCCTAGGTGTGCAGGGAGGCCCCCAGGATGAGCAGTTCTTC
-	-	TRBV12-3/TRBV12-4	TRBJ2-5	CASSLARGETRYF	TGTGCCAGCAGTTTAGCAAGAGGAGAGACCCGGTACTTC
-	TRBD2	TRBV7-3	TRBJ2-3	CASSRLAVSTDTQYF	TGTGCCAGCAGCCGGCTAGCGGTTAGCACAGATACGCAGTATTTT
-	-	TRBV7-2	TRBJ2-5	CASSFPTQETQYF	TGTGCCAGCAGCTTCCCGACCCAAGAGACCCAGTACTTC
-	TRBD1	TRBV27	TRBJ2-1	CASSYRTGGHEQFF	TGTGCCAGCAGTTATCGGACAGGGGGCCATGAGCAGTTCTTC
-	TRBD1	TRBV9	TRBJ2-3	CASSGRLHRGFYPDTQYF	TGTGCCAGCAGCGGCCGCCTACACAGGGGGTTTTATCCAGATACGCAGTATTTT
-	-	TRBV5-1	TRBJ1-6	CASSLNGDWYNSPLHF	TGCGCCAGCAGCTTGAACGGGGACTGGTATAATTCACCCCTCCACTTT